The T cell receptor (beta chain) under discussion was sequenced for a study of blood T cells in healthy people across ages (dated by TCRdb to the mid-2010s). In terms of the full investigation: In model experiments, template switching captured about one uniquely barcoded TCR beta cDNA molecule for every two T cells. To track age-related changes in TCR beta repertoire diversity, the study relied on deep sequencing normalized with unique cDNA molecular identifiers. Donors were grouped into four age groups: young (average approximately 16 years), middle-aged (roughly 38), aged (around 60) and long-lived (around 80). To avoid experimental bias, donors of different ages were randomly spread across the sequencing lanes. Two additional independent replicas of 1 million unique cDNA reads from the same blood draw were analyzed for two donors (one aged 18 to 29 and one aged 80 or older).

Remarks on this clonotype: Its antigen remains unidentified. Per-nucleotide qualities are absent, and no much larger clonotype sits a single base away.

The research as a whole found: Compared with the aged group, the long-lived group had more naive CD4+ T cells, fewer expanded clones and increased TCR diversity, a pattern suggesting age selection. Bulk unsorted PBMC profiling prevented conclusive comparison of naive and antigen-experienced compartments. A strong correlation was found between observed TCR beta diversity and the percentage of naive T cells measured by flow cytometry. Estimates of total diversity based on one million sequenced T cells were considered lower bounds and underestimates. As age increased, observed TCR beta diversity per million T cells dropped in a roughly linear way, and a significant reduction was already evident by age approximately 40. Donor CMV infection status was unknown, potentially confounding age-related changes in expanded clonotypes.

Systemically healthy Caucasian individuals from Russia, 39 in total and aged roughly 6 to 100 years, were included as donors. About 10 milliliters of peripheral blood were collected from each donor into EDTA-treated Vacutainer tubes. Ficoll-Paque density-gradient centrifugation was used to isolate PBMCs, with at least 7 million per sample. Trizol reagent was used to extract total RNA from PBMCs, with at least 5.5 micrograms per sample. Naive CD45RAhigh/CD27high T cell percentages were measured by flow cytometry on a PBMC aliquot from every donor. Libraries were prepared through 5' RACE. Sequencing instrument: Illumina HiSeq 2500. A second roughly 6 to 11 cycle PCR used a sample-barcoded 5' primer and a J-beta primer mix. A template-switch 5' adaptor carrying 12 random nucleotides introduced a unique molecular identifier onto each TCR beta cDNA molecule. At least 2.5 million CDR3-containing paired-end reads were obtained from each sample. First-strand cDNA was synthesized from all RNA with the Mint cDNA synthesis kit, primed by a TRBC-specific oligonucleotide. All cDNA was treated with uracil-DNA glycosylase and then went through a first 18-cycle PCR with the universal primers M1SS and BC2_uni_R. In the paper's pipeline: Each sample was normalized by randomly selecting 1 million high-quality reads, each carrying a distinct molecular identifier. Instead of being binned into consensus sequences, reads with shared molecular identifiers were discarded. MiTCR, set to a Q25 quality threshold and the strictest error-elimination algorithm, was used for CDR3 identification, clonotype clustering and error correction. A nonparametric unseen species model with Euler transformation was used to estimate lower-bound total TCR beta diversity. The public reads were reprocessed in TCRdb via fastp at Q25 and MiXCR, keeping in-frame beta chains. Each entry merges the rows of one CDR3 protein and shows their most common DNA and genes. The V and J calls were determined by TCRdb, not by the authors. The sample has fewer than 900,000 distinct CDR3 sequences on record, over 45% of them singletons. The top ten hold around a third of the sample.

The cysteine opens and the phenylalanine closes a CDR3 of 15 amino acids. Only the CDR3 part of the read is kept: 45 bases, read in frame from the first base. From V the trimming removes 2 bases and from J it removes 8 bases, while the gene matches leave 11 bases of the junction unaccounted for. CDR1 is given as GTSNPN and CDR2 as SVGIG, both from the germline V gene (reference sequence). The sample was blood. The receptor was derived from a woman in her fifties or sixties in good health. In this chain, TRBV30 is recombined with TRBJ2-1; 8 of the junction bases match TRBD2. CDR3 loop: CAWSTPAGGLYEQFF. The DNA sequence is TGTGCCTGGAGTACTCCTGCGGGAGGTCTGTATGAGCAGTTCTTC.